This note documents a single T cell receptor (beta chain) sequence. Its specificity is not known. These data come from a study of PD-1 blockade in classical Hodgkin lymphoma. Study findings and constraints: Baseline TCR diversity was reportedly lower in newly diagnosed patients than healthy donors.

Every patient experienced relapse after autologous stem cell transplantation, and brentuximab vedotin exposure varied. Measured with immunoSEQ multiplex PCR; TCRdb has only the in-frame clones, and not every one. This sample has roughly 61,000 clones, with around 89% found just once. Germline assignment: CDR1 SGHTA and CDR2 FQGNSA. The CDR3 runs to 19 residues. The ends lost 3 bases at V and 3 bases at J; junction bases unmatched: 15. The receptor was isolated from a human donor with classical Hodgkin lymphoma. Sequencing was performed on peripheral blood mononuclear cells (PBMCs), taken at baseline. J is TRBJ2-2 and V is TRBV7-2, with 8 bases that match TRBD1. CDR3 coding DNA: TGTGCCAGCAGCTTTCCCAAGACCACAGGGGGTTCTGACACCGGGGAGCTGTTTTTT. As protein: CASSFPKTTGGSDTGELFF.